Each of the 30 T cell receptor beta chains below was sequenced from the same sample in a study of patients and donors after allogeneic stem cell transplantation. One entry per CDR3 protein, called by TCRdb with MiXCR from the RT-PCR reads. The sample contains some 880,000 distinct CDR3 sequences, more than 15% of which appear only once. The sequenced sample was blood, either unsorted or a sorted T cell fraction (not recorded which). These receptors originate from a human donor who was either an allogeneic HSCT recipient or a stem cell or donor lymphocyte infusion donor (not recorded which). It is not recorded whose cells these are; they may come from a transplant donor.

The V call is TRBV3-1, the J call TRBJ2-1, with unresolved D. CDR1 and CDR2 (germline): LGHDT, YNNKEL (reference sequence). The V and J ends lost 5 bases and 9 bases respectively, with 20 bases between them. The CDR3 covers 15 residues. CDR3 loop: CASSTTAGSGTEQFF. CDR3 coding DNA: TGTGCCAGCAGCACAACAGCAGGCTCTGGCACTGAGCAGTTCTTC.

This clonotype was counted between two and nine times. The genes are TRBV24-1 and TRBJ2-2; D might be TRBD1 (6 bases). The CDR3 runs to 16 residues. The V gene's germline CDR1 is KGHDR and CDR2 SFDVKD. Trimming left V 2 bases short and J 1 base short, with 10 bases between. CDR3: CATSDSGGVNTGELFF. In DNA, the CDR3 is TGTGCCACCAGTGATTCTGGGGGCGTGAACACCGGGGAGCTGTTTTTT.

This clonotype has a count of ten or more. This rearrangement joins TRBV12-3 or TRBV12-4 to TRBJ2-5; 9 nucleotides line up with TRBD1. CDR3 length: 15 amino acids. Unmatched junction bases numbered 10, after V lost 6 bases and J lost 5 bases. The CDR3 sequence is CASSLYRGQRETQYF. The CDR3 nucleotides are TGTGCCAGCAGCCTCTACAGGGGGCAGCGCGAGACCCAGTACTTC.

The sample holds a few counts of this clonotype. J is TRBJ2-2 and V is TRBV20-1; TRBD2 matches 9 bases. The length of the CDR3 is 15 residues. Germline-derived CDR1 and CDR2 are DFQATT and SNEGSKA (reference sequence). V trimming: 2 bases; J trimming: 1 base; junction bases outside the gene matches: 2. The CDR3: CSARLAGQNTGELFF. The DNA of the CDR3 is TGCAGTGCTAGACTAGCGGGGCAGAACACCGGGGAGCTGTTTTTT.

J is TRBJ2-5 and V is TRBV5-1; D may be TRBD2 (6 bases). The CDR3 is 15 residues long. The germline V gene has CDR1 SGHRS and CDR2 YFSETQ. V was shortened by 6 bases and J by 4 bases, with 19 bases between the two germline ends. The DNA of the CDR3 is TGCGCCAGCAACATGGAGGGCGGGAAGGGAGAGACCCAGTACTTC. Protein product: CASNMEGGKGETQYF. Filled out from reference TRBV5-1 and TRBJ2-5, the complete variable domain reads KAGVTQTPRYLIKTRGQQVTLSCSPISGHRSVSWYQQTPGQGLQFLFEYFSETQRNKGNFPGRFSGRQFSNSRSEMNVSTLELGDSALYLCASNMEGGKGETQYFGPGTRLLVL.

This clonotype was observed a handful of times. The chain employs TRBV25-1 and TRBJ2-7, with D perhaps assigned TRBD1 or TRBD2 (5 bases each). The V gene's germline CDR1 is MGHDK and CDR2 SYGVNS. The CDR3 spans 14 residues. The V gene lost 6 bases and the J gene lost 4 bases, with 16 bases spanning the gap. The CDR3 sequence is CASRDLGPIYEQYF. CDR3 nucleotide sequence: TGTGCCAGCAGGGACTTGGGACCAATATACGAGCAGTACTTC.

Many counts were recorded for this clonotype. The chain has TRBV12-3 or TRBV12-4 and TRBJ1-5; the D gene is possibly TRBD1 (6 bases). V lost 6 bases, J lost 4 bases, and 13 bases lay in between. CDR3 length: 14 amino acids. This chain's CDR3 is CASSPDRPNQPQHF. In nucleotides, the CDR3 is TGTGCCAGCAGCCCGGACAGACCGAATCAGCCCCAGCATTTT.

This clonotype was found a few times. The chain employs TRBV5-1 and TRBJ2-1, with 7 bases identical to TRBD1. Germline trimming cut 3 bases from V and 8 bases from J; bases unmatched to any gene: 8. Germline V gene lookup returns CDR1 SGHRS and CDR2 YFSETQ. This CDR3 contains 14 residues. DNA for the CDR3: TGCGCCAGCAGCTCGGGACAGTGGATGGATGAGCAGTTCTTC. Its translation is CASSSGQWMDEQFF.

The chain uses TRBV7-2 and TRBJ2-1, with D perhaps TRBD1 or TRBD2 (5 bases each). Trimming removed 5 bases at V and 12 bases at J, with 20 bases between. The germline gives CDR1 SGHTA, CDR2 FQGNSA. The CDR3 spans 14 residues. CDR3 loop: CASSARIQGVGQFF. For the CDR3, the DNA is TGTGCCAGCAGCGCCCGGATTCAGGGAGTTGGGCAGTTCTTC.

This clonotype showed up just a few times. This chain connects TRBV7-6 to TRBJ2-1; 7 positions agree with TRBD1. This CDR3 is 13 amino acids long. Germline values: CDR1 SGHVS, CDR2 FNYEAQ. The ends lost 1 base at V and 10 bases at J; junction bases unmatched: 4. CDR3 coding DNA: TGTGCCAGCAGCTTAGGACAGGGCCGCGAGCAGTTCTTC. Its protein product is CASSLGQGREQFF.

This clonotype was detected a few times. The chain combines TRBV6-6 with TRBJ2-7; D gene ambiguous. Germline CDR1 reads MNHNY; CDR2 reads SVGAGI (reference sequence). Deletions cut 8 bases from V and 3 bases from J, with 14 bases between. The CDR3 is made up of 13 amino acids. The CDR3: CASAEQARYEQYF. The DNA for the CDR3 is TGTGCCAGCGCTGAACAAGCCCGCTACGAGCAGTACTTC.

This clonotype was seen more than once but under ten times. V usage is TRBV6-2 or TRBV6-3 and J usage is TRBJ2-3; 11 bases map to TRBD2. The CDR3 is 16 amino acids. Per the germline V gene, CDR1 is MNHEY and CDR2 is SVGEGT. The trim removed 6 bases at V and 4 bases at J, leaving 9 bases unmatched. Here the CDR3 DNA reads TGTGCCAGCAGAAAACCTAGCGGGGGGAGCCCAGATACGCAGTATTTT. It translates to CASRKPSGGSPDTQYF.

The chain couples TRBV20-1 to TRBJ2-3; TRBD2 is a possible D gene (6 bases). This CDR3 is built from 14 residues. The germline CDR1 and CDR2 sequences are DFQATT and SNEGSKA (reference sequence). V was cut by 7 bases and J by 3 bases, with 17 bases left in between. CDR3 in DNA: TGCAGTGGGGGGGATCGGATGGGTACAGATACGCAGTATTTT. Amino acid sequence: CSGGDRMGTDTQYF.

CDR3 sequence: CASSSGRAGYTF. The CDR3 bases are TGTGCCAGCAGCTCGGGTAGGGCTGGCTACACCTTC. V and J are TRBV5-6 and TRBJ1-2; D unresolved. Trimming took off 3 bases at V and 7 bases at J, with 10 bases between the two ends. CDR1 is SGHDT, CDR2 YYEEEE, per germline. CDR3 length: 12 amino acids.

As DNA, the CDR3 is TGTGCCAGCTCCCTGCCTCCCTTCCGGACAGGCTCCTATGGCTACACCTTC. Protein sequence: CASSLPPFRTGSYGYTF. This chain connects TRBV18 to TRBJ1-2; the match to TRBD1 covers 7 bases. The CDR3 length is 17 residues. Germline V gives CDR1 KGHSH, CDR2 LQKENI. Unmatched junction bases numbered 17, after V lost 6 bases and J lost 4 bases.

This clonotype was recorded once. The chain is built from TRBV6-2 or TRBV6-3 and TRBJ2-1; the D gene is possibly TRBD2 (6 bases). Per germline, CDR1 MNHEY and CDR2 SVGEGT. The CDR3 runs to 15 residues. V lost 6 bases, J lost 0 bases, and 12 bases lay in between. The CDR3 here is CASRGLDYSYNEQFF. Written as DNA, the CDR3 is TGTGCCAGCAGGGGACTGGATTACTCCTACAATGAGCAGTTCTTC.

This clonotype was seen a few times. CDR3 sequence: CASSLSPAQNTEAFF. The CDR3, as DNA: TGCGCCAGCAGCTTGTCCCCCGCGCAGAACACTGAAGCTTTCTTT. The rearrangement joins TRBV5-1 to TRBJ1-1; D is undetermined. The CDR3 runs to 15 residues. Germline V gives CDR1 SGHRS, CDR2 YFSETQ. V lost 1 base and J lost 1, with 11 bases in between.

The rearrangement links TRBV6-2 or TRBV6-3 to TRBJ1-5; D gene uncertain. Germline values: CDR1 MNHEY, CDR2 SVGEGT. The CDR3 is 13 residues long. Deletions cut 10 bases from V and 2 bases from J, with 12 bases between. The DNA of the CDR3 is TGTGCCACCGCAAGGGCAGGCAATCAGCCCCAGCATTTT. Translation gives CATARAGNQPQHF.

This clonotype was seen more than once but under ten times. J is TRBJ2-7 and V is TRBV28; TRBD1 matches 7 bases. Germline assignment: CDR1 MDHEN and CDR2 SYDVKM. V shed 4 bases, J shed 0 bases, and the junction held 6 bases outside the gene matches. The CDR3 is 15 amino acids. DNA of the CDR3: TGTGCCAGCAGTTCACAGGGGACGGCCTCCTACGAGCAGTACTTC. It specifies CASSSQGTASYEQYF.

In its sample, this clonotype was seen a few times. The chain combines TRBV6-1 with TRBJ1-5, with no clear D. From germline, CDR1 is MNHNS and CDR2 SASEGT. The length of the CDR3 is 13 residues. Trimming pared 1 base from V and 7 bases from J, leaving 8 bases between. The CDR3 region is CASSEGSAQPQHF. The CDR3 DNA follows: TGTGCCAGCAGTGAAGGGTCGGCCCAGCCCCAGCATTTT.

This clonotype was seen only a few times. The J gene is TRBJ1-5, the V gene TRBV12-3 or TRBV12-4, with a possible D match to TRBD1 (6 bases). Trimming took 8 bases from V and 6 from J, leaving 20 bases between them. The CDR3 is 15 amino acids. Here the CDR3 DNA reads TGTGCCAGCCGATCGAGAGGAACAGGGATTCAGCCCCAGCATTTT. It yields the protein CASRSRGTGIQPQHF.

This chain links TRBV4-1 with TRBJ2-7, with TRBD2 matching 10 bases. The CDR3 totals 16 residues. J lost 3 bases, V lost 3 bases, and 8 bases had no gene match. Germline V lookup: CDR1 MGHRA, CDR2 YSYEKL. CDR3 region: CASSQDTSGVFYEQYF. CDR3 in DNA: TGCGCCAGCAGCCAGGATACTAGCGGGGTGTTCTACGAGCAGTACTTC.

The V and J genes are TRBV6-5 and TRBJ2-2, with unresolved D. V gave up 2 bases and J gave up 2 bases, with 12 bases separating them. The CDR3 is 16 amino acids. The germline V gene has CDR1 MNHEY and CDR2 SVGAGI. The CDR3 reads CASSYGRPSNTGELFF. CDR3 in DNA: TGTGCCAGCAGTTACGGTCGGCCATCTAACACCGGGGAGCTGTTTTTT.

The CDR3 DNA sequence: TGTGCCAGCAGTTTTAGGGGGGACACCATATATTTT. It encodes CASSFRGDTIYF. This sequence joins TRBV12-3 or TRBV12-4 and TRBJ1-3; D might be TRBD1 (6 bases). Trimming took off 3 bases at V and 8 bases at J, with 8 bases between the two ends. The CDR3 has 12 residues.

This clonotype was counted at least ten times. The rearrangement links TRBV12-3 or TRBV12-4 to TRBJ1-1, with TRBD1 identical over 9 bases. J gave up 4 bases and V 5 bases, and 8 bases lay outside the gene matches. The CDR3 runs to 15 residues. The CDR3 spells CASSAPRQGVTEAFF. The CDR3 nucleotides read TGTGCCAGCAGTGCTCCGAGACAGGGGGTCACTGAAGCTTTCTTT.

The chain has TRBV20-1 and TRBJ2-5; D is possibly TRBD2 (5 bases). The CDR3 has 15 amino acids. Germline lookup yields CDR1 DFQATT and CDR2 SNEGSKA (reference sequence). Trimming left V 5 bases short and J 4 bases short, with 20 bases between. The CDR3 sequence: CSAGSHSEGLETQYF. The CDR3 bases are TGCAGTGCTGGGTCCCACAGCGAGGGATTAGAGACCCAGTACTTC.

The chain has TRBV20-1 and TRBJ2-1; no clear D. The V gene's germline CDR1 is DFQATT and CDR2 SNEGSKA (reference sequence). This CDR3 spans 12 amino acids. The chain's CDR3 is CSVSKDLNEQFF. Here the CDR3 DNA reads TGCAGCGTCTCGAAGGACCTGAATGAGCAGTTCTTC.

The V gene is TRBV10-3, the J gene TRBJ1-5, with unresolved D. The CDR3 consists of 15 residues. Trimming left V 3 bases short and J 0 bases short, with 9 bases between. The germline V gene encodes CDR1 ENHRY and CDR2 SYGVKD. In DNA form, the CDR3 reads TGTGCCATCAGTGAAGGAGACGGTAGCAATCAGCCCCAGCATTTT. The encoded protein is CAISEGDGSNQPQHF.

This chain joins TRBV20-1 and TRBJ1-1, with D unresolved. The V gene lost 6 bases and the J gene lost 7 bases, with 18 bases spanning the gap. From germline, CDR1 is DFQATT and CDR2 SNEGSKA (reference sequence). The CDR3 is made up of 13 amino acids. CDR3 residues: CSAQPGSPFEAFF. The CDR3 coding sequence is TGCAGTGCCCAACCCGGCAGCCCCTTTGAAGCTTTCTTT.

The chain recombines TRBV7-9 with TRBJ2-1; 7 bases map to TRBD2. Germline V gene sequence: CDR1 SEHNR, CDR2 FQNEAQ (reference sequence). This CDR3 contains 15 residues. Trimming at V came to 5 bases and at J to 0 bases, leaving 4 bases not matched to a gene. This CDR3 reads CASSPSGYSYNEQFF. The CDR3 DNA follows: TGTGCCAGCAGCCCTAGCGGCTACTCCTACAATGAGCAGTTCTTC.